The 22 T cell receptor beta chains in this list originate from one sample, sequenced in a study of shared clonotypes between healthy human individuals. Sequencing was performed with immunoSEQ multiplex PCR; in TCRdb, only in-frame clones are kept and a portion is missing. This sample has 2.5 million or so clones; just over 90% occur once, and the top ten carry around 0.14%. Material: naive CD4+ T cells sorted from blood. The sample's subset: CD45RA+ positively selected. These receptor sequences come from a man younger than 35 in good health.

The sample holds one count of this clone. Written as DNA, the CDR3 is TGTGCCATCAGACTAGCGGGGGACTCCTACGAGCAGTACTTC. Its translation: CAIRLAGDSYEQYF. This sequence joins TRBV10-3 and TRBJ2-7, with TRBD2 matching over 11 bases. V trimming: 6 bases; J trimming: 0 bases; junction bases outside the gene matches: 1. Germline lookup yields CDR1 ENHRY and CDR2 SYGVKD. The CDR3 extends over 14 amino acids.

CDR3 residues: CASSPSPGELFF. Here the CDR3 DNA reads TGTGCCAGCTCACCCAGCCCCGGGGAGCTGTTTTTT. The rearrangement joins TRBV18 to TRBJ2-2; D gene uncertain. Trimming cost V 3 bases and J 6 bases, with 5 bases left between them. The germline gives CDR1 KGHSH, CDR2 LQKENI. The CDR3 runs to 12 residues.

The genes are TRBV27 and TRBJ2-5; 8 bases fit TRBD1. Trimming cost V 2 bases and J 7 bases; bases outside gene matches: 3. Germline V gene data show CDR1 as MNHEY and CDR2 as SMNVEV (reference sequence). The CDR3 sequence is 13 residues long. Written as DNA, the CDR3 is TGTGCCAGCAGTTTACAGGGGGCGGGGACCCAGTACTTC. This sequence encodes CASSLQGAGTQYF.

The rearrangement joins TRBV2 to TRBJ2-5, with D perhaps matching TRBD2 (6 bases). With 5 bases removed from V and 5 bases from J, the gap between germline ends came to 12 bases. Germline V lookup: CDR1 SNHLY, CDR2 FYNNEI. This CDR3 region has 13 residues. The CDR3 region is CASSRREGETQYF. CDR3 coding DNA: TGTGCCAGCAGTAGGAGGGAAGGGGAGACCCAGTACTTC.

This clone appeared a few times. As DNA, the CDR3 is TGTGCCAGCAGGGGCCAGGGGGAGAGTTCACCCCTCCACTTT. The encoded protein is CASRGQGESSPLHF. The V call is TRBV25-1, the J call TRBJ1-6, with 7 bases matching TRBD1. The CDR3 spans 14 residues. Germline CDR1 and CDR2: MGHDK and SYGVNS. Trimming took 6 bases from V and 9 from J; bases not matched to a gene: 8.

This chain joins TRBV6-1 and TRBJ2-3; either TRBD1 or TRBD2 may fit D (5 bases each). The CDR3 is made up of 12 amino acids. Germline V lookup: CDR1 MNHNS, CDR2 SASEGT. The V end lost 7 bases, the J end lost 7 bases, and 12 bases lay between the germline ends. CDR3 sequence (DNA): TGTGCCAGCACAGGGAGAGCTTATACGCAGTATTTT. The encoded protein is CASTGRAYTQYF.

This clone has only a few counts. V is TRBV7-9 and J is TRBJ1-2; TRBD1 is a possible D gene (5 bases). The V and J ends lost 1 base and 2 bases respectively, with 14 bases between them. This CDR3 comprises 16 residues. CDR1 is SEHNR and CDR2 is FQNEAQ in the germline V gene (reference sequence). This chain's CDR3 is CASSLVPARQNYGYTF. In DNA, the CDR3 is TGTGCCAGCAGCTTAGTCCCTGCGAGACAGAACTATGGCTACACCTTC.

The V and J genes are TRBV11-2 and TRBJ2-1, with TRBD2 identical over 7 bases. This CDR3 is 16 amino acids long. V shed 1 base and J 9 bases; nucleotides not matched to a gene: 12. Germline-derived CDR1 and CDR2 are SGHAT and FQNNGV. The CDR3 here is CASSLVAGVRYVEQFF. Here the CDR3 DNA reads TGTGCCAGCAGCTTAGTGGCGGGAGTGAGGTATGTTGAGCAGTTCTTC.

The chain couples TRBV5-6 to TRBJ2-5; 7 bases align to TRBD1. V lost 5 bases and J lost 10; bases outside the gene matches: 17. The CDR3 is made up of 15 amino acids. Per germline, CDR1 SGHDT and CDR2 YYEEEE. CDR3 loop: CASSPDRTVLQSQYF. The DNA of the CDR3 is TGTGCCAGCAGTCCGGACAGGACAGTACTACAAAGCCAGTACTTC.

This clone was picked up one time. This sequence joins TRBV21-1 and TRBJ1-5. TRBV21-1 is noted as a pseudogene. The CDR3 length is 17 residues. CDR3 sequence reads: CASSKFGGARGNQPQHF. CDR3 sequence (DNA): TGTGCCAGCAGCAAGTTCGGAGGGGCTCGAGGCAATCAGCCCCAGCATTTT.

V is TRBV25-1 and J is TRBJ1-2, with 9 nucleotides matching TRBD1. The CDR3 spans 17 residues. Germline CDR1 and CDR2: MGHDK and SYGVNS. V lost 4 bases, J lost 2 bases, and 11 bases stayed unmatched. As DNA, the CDR3 is TGTGCCAGCAGTGCCAGAGGGGGGGACAGGGTGAACTATGGCTACACCTTC. Protein sequence: CASSARGGDRVNYGYTF.

There are a few counts of this clone. The chain has TRBV7-9 and TRBJ1-2; D not certain. The CDR3 consists of 12 residues. Per the germline V gene, CDR1 is SEHNR and CDR2 is FQNEAQ (reference sequence). The V end was cut by 7 bases, the J end by 5 bases, with 11 bases between. The CDR3 nucleotides are TGTGCCAGCACCGCGAATACTTATGGCTACACCTTC. Translating it yields CASTANTYGYTF.

The chain uses TRBV6-4 and TRBJ1-5, with a weak D call TRBD1 (6 bases). Per the germline V gene, CDR1 is MRHNA and CDR2 is SNTAGT. The CDR3 contains 14 residues. Deletions cut 5 bases from V and 7 bases from J, with 15 bases between. This CDR3 reads CASSPDRFSQPQHF. For the CDR3, the DNA is TGTGCCAGCAGTCCAGACAGGTTTAGCCAGCCCCAGCATTTT.

The chain links TRBV21-1 to TRBJ2-7; the DNA was not compared with TRBD2, the D call given in the table. TRBV21-1 counts as a pseudogene. The CDR3 has 16 amino acids. In nucleotides, the CDR3 is TGTGCCAGCATCCATGGGGGACTAGCTTATGCCTACGAGCAGTACTTC. Translation gives CASIHGGLAYAYEQYF.

The count of this clone is one. The rearrangement uses TRBV27 and TRBJ2-7; D unclear. The CDR3 is 14 residues long. Germline V gene sequence: CDR1 MNHEY, CDR2 SMNVEV (reference sequence). The V and J ends lost 10 bases and 2 bases respectively, with 18 bases between them. The CDR3: CATIIGPQTYEQYF. CDR3 nucleotides: TGTGCCACCATAATTGGTCCTCAAACCTACGAGCAGTACTTC.

The chain couples TRBV5-1 to TRBJ2-2; the D gene is possibly TRBD1 (6 bases). The germline V gene encodes CDR1 SGHRS and CDR2 YFSETQ. Trimming shortened V by 0 bases and J by 2 bases, and 11 bases separated the two germline ends. CDR3 length: 16 residues. The CDR3 DNA follows: TGCGCCAGCAGCTTGGCCCCACAGGGAAACACCGGGGAGCTGTTTTTT. Amino acid sequence: CASSLAPQGNTGELFF.

This clone was recorded only once. The V call is TRBV16, the J call TRBJ1-2; TRBD1 might be the D (6 bases). The germline V gene has CDR1 KGHSY and CDR2 FQNENV. The length of the CDR3 is 15 residues. The V and J ends lost 2 bases and 8 bases respectively, with 18 bases between them. The CDR3 here is CASSQAGVELKGYTF. CDR3 coding DNA: TGTGCCAGCAGCCAAGCAGGGGTCGAGTTGAAAGGCTACACCTTC.

This clone has just one count. The sample holds other DNA sequences that translate to the same CDR3. The chain recombines TRBV5-1 with TRBJ1-3; D might be TRBD1 (5 bases). This CDR3 region has 14 residues. Per the germline V gene, CDR1 is SGHRS and CDR2 is YFSETQ. Trimming removed 2 bases at V and 2 bases at J, with 8 bases between. CDR3 in DNA: TGCGCCAGCAGCTTCGACAGAGCTGGAAACACCATATATTTT. Translation gives CASSFDRAGNTIYF.

The sample holds one count of this clone. The chain employs TRBV19 and TRBJ2-1, with TRBD2 matching 7 bases. The CDR3 spans 16 residues. Germline-derived CDR1 and CDR2 are LNHDA and SQIVND (reference sequence). Unmatched junction bases numbered 11, after V lost 5 bases and J lost 4 bases. Here the CDR3 reads CASSSWRAGSYNEQFF. CDR3 DNA sequence: TGTGCCAGTAGTTCTTGGAGAGCGGGGTCATACAATGAGCAGTTCTTC.

This clone is a singleton in its sample. The chain has TRBV5-6 and TRBJ1-2; tentatively, D is TRBD1 (6 bases). The germline V gene has CDR1 SGHDT and CDR2 YYEEEE. This CDR3 is 16 amino acids long. Trimming stripped 0 bases from V and 4 bases from J, with 16 bases between. The CDR3 spells CASSLEGQGLGYGYTF. The CDR3 DNA reads as TGTGCCAGCAGCTTGGAGGGTCAGGGGTTGGGCTATGGCTACACCTTC.

The CDR3 reads CASSFGNSYGYTF. The CDR3 nucleotides are TGTGCCAGCAGCTTTGGGAACTCCTATGGCTACACCTTC. The V call is TRBV5-6, the J call TRBJ1-2; D call uncertain. This CDR3 has 13 residues. Trimming removed 2 bases from V and 4 bases from J, with 9 bases in between. Germline CDR1 SGHDT, CDR2 YYEEEE.

V gene TRBV6-1 combines with J gene TRBJ1-2; TRBD1 is a possible D gene (5 bases). The germline V gene has CDR1 MNHNS and CDR2 SASEGT. The CDR3 spans 13 residues. V was clipped by 4 bases and J by 0 bases, with 6 bases between them. The CDR3 region is CASSVRANYGYTF. CDR3 DNA sequence: TGTGCCAGCAGTGTCAGGGCTAACTATGGCTACACCTTC.